Each of the 24 T cell receptor beta chains below was sequenced from the same sample in a study of blood T cell repertoires in COVID-19. Method: immunoSEQ multiplex PCR; TCRdb's copy keeps in-frame clones and lacks some. This table has fewer than 350,000 clones, 75% to 85% appearing once. Sequenced input: peripheral blood. The source of these receptors is a human donor in a cohort sampled during active COVID-19.

The rearrangement links TRBV19 to TRBJ1-5, with TRBD1 matching over 7 bases. V was pared by 5 bases and J by 4 bases, with 2 bases of the junction left unmatched. From germline, CDR1 is LNHDA and CDR2 SQIVND (reference sequence). The CDR3 has 13 amino acids. CDR3 coding DNA: TGTGCCAGTAGTTTGGGACAGAATCAGCCCCAGCATTTT. This translates into CASSLGQNQPQHF. The full variable domain, rest sourced from reference TRBV19 and TRBJ1-5, is DGGITQSPKYLFRKEGQNVTLSCEQNLNHDAMYWYRQDPGQGLRLIYYSQIVNDFQKGDIAEGYSVSREKKESFPLTVTSAQKNPTAFYLCASSLGQNQPQHFGDGTRLSIL.

The V gene is TRBV6-5, the J gene TRBJ1-4; D call uncertain. Germline-derived CDR1 and CDR2 are MNHEY and SVGAGI. Trimming stripped 2 bases from V and 0 bases from J, with 10 bases between. This CDR3 has 16 residues. The CDR3 nucleotides read TGTGCCAGCAGTTACAGAGGGTTTGCAACTAATGAAAAACTGTTTTTT. This codes for CASSYRGFATNEKLFF.

The chain is built from TRBV12-5 and TRBJ1-5; tentatively, D is TRBD1 (5 bases). CDR3 length: 14 residues. The germline V gene has CDR1 LGHNT and CDR2 FRNRAP. The ends were cut back, 7 bases at V and 6 bases at J, with 16 bases in the middle. The CDR3 DNA sequence: TGTGCTAGTGACCCGGGAGTCAGGGCTCAGCCCCAGCATTTT. This translates into CASDPGVRAQPQHF.

The chain has TRBV7-3 and TRBJ2-7; 9 bases match TRBD1. The junction had 22 bases not matched to a gene; V was cut back by 5 bases and J by 5 bases. Germline CDR1 reads SGHTA; CDR2 reads FQGTGA. This CDR3 is 19 amino acids long. The CDR3 sequence is CASSPRMIDPDRGPHEQYF. The CDR3 nucleotides read TGTGCCAGCAGCCCCCGAATGATAGATCCGGACAGGGGTCCCCACGAGCAGTACTTC.

The chain uses TRBV9 and TRBJ1-6; 8 bases line up with TRBD1. Germline-derived CDR1 and CDR2 are SGDLS and YYNGEE. With V trimmed by 4 bases and J by 5 bases, 5 bases remained unmatched. The CDR3 length is 15 residues. CDR3 protein: CASSLDRADNSPLHF. DNA for the CDR3: TGTGCCAGCAGCCTGGACAGGGCGGATAATTCACCCCTCCACTTT.

This clone was seen ten or more times. The V call is TRBV5-4, the J call TRBJ1-5; possible D gene TRBD1, 6 bases. Per the germline V gene, CDR1 is SGHNT and CDR2 is YYREEE (reference sequence). V was cut by 2 bases and J by 4 bases, with 10 bases left in between. The CDR3 length is 14 residues. CDR3 in amino acids: CASSFEGVNQPQHF. The CDR3, as DNA: TGTGCCAGCAGCTTCGAGGGGGTGAATCAGCCCCAGCATTTT.

The chain has TRBV6-5 and TRBJ1-3; D is perhaps TRBD1 (5 bases). Between the trimmed V and J ends, which lost 7 bases and 5 bases, there was a span of 12 bases. Germline values: CDR1 MNHEY, CDR2 SVGAGI. The CDR3 has 13 amino acids. The CDR3 region is CASKSGGRNTIYF. DNA of the CDR3: TGTGCCAGCAAGTCGGGGGGTCGAAACACCATATATTTT.

This rearrangement joins TRBV29-1 to TRBJ1-1, with D possibly being TRBD1 (5 bases). Trimming took 1 base from V and 1 from J, leaving 10 bases between them. Germline CDR1 reads SQVTM; CDR2 reads ANQGSEA. This CDR3 contains 14 residues. CDR3 loop: CSVEGGTENTEAFF. The CDR3 region has the DNA TGCAGCGTTGAAGGGGGGACTGAGAACACTGAAGCTTTCTTT.

This clone was seen once. The chain carries TRBV29-1 and TRBJ2-3, with 7 positions matching TRBD1. The junction had 8 bases not matched to a gene; V was cut back by 2 bases and J by 3 bases. Germline CDR1 SQVTM, CDR2 ANQGSEA. The CDR3 has 15 residues. CDR3 bases: TGCAGCGTTGAAATCTGGACAGGTGGTACAGATACGCAGTATTTT. It translates to CSVEIWTGGTDTQYF.

The J gene is TRBJ1-2, the V gene TRBV21-1; the table calls TRBD1, which could not be checked here. TRBV21-1 is a pseudogene segment. CDR3 size: 15 residues. In DNA, the CDR3 is TGTGCCAGCGGGACCGGGACAGGGGACATCTATGGCTACACCTTC. Residues: CASGTGTGDIYGYTF.

This clone was seen a single time. The rearrangement uses TRBV6-5 and TRBJ1-5; 7 positions match TRBD1. The CDR3 extends over 16 amino acids. Per the germline V gene, CDR1 is MNHEY and CDR2 is SVGAGI. With 4 bases clipped from V and 9 bases from J, the junction kept 15 bases outside the gene matches. The CDR3: CASSSTGDRFLLPQHF. DNA of the CDR3: TGTGCCAGCAGTTCTACAGGGGACCGGTTCCTTCTGCCCCAGCATTTT.

The chain couples TRBV5-8 to TRBJ2-7, with a weak D call TRBD1 (5 bases). CDR3 length: 14 amino acids. Deletions cut 3 bases from V and 4 bases from J, with 14 bases between. The germline CDR1 and CDR2 sequences are SGHTS and YDEGEE. The DNA for the CDR3 is TGTGCCAGCAGCTCAGACAGACCGAAGTACGAGCAGTACTTC. Translating gives CASSSDRPKYEQYF.

The gene calls are TRBV5-5 and TRBJ2-7, with TRBD2 as a possible D gene (6 bases). V lost 1 base and J 2 bases, leaving 16 bases between the germline ends. Germline lookup yields CDR1 SGHKS and CDR2 YYEKEE (reference sequence). This CDR3 spans 16 amino acids. The CDR3 nucleotides read TGTGCCAGCAGCTTGAAGTTTGGGGGGACCCCCTACGAGCAGTACTTC. Its translation is CASSLKFGGTPYEQYF.

In its sample, this clone was seen once. This chain uses TRBV6-2 or TRBV6-3 with TRBJ1-5, with a tentative D call TRBD1 (6 bases). In germline, CDR1 is MNHEY, CDR2 SVGEGT. The CDR3 sequence is 14 residues long. The V and J ends lost 5 bases and 7 bases respectively, with 15 bases between them. In DNA, the CDR3 is TGTGCCAGCAGTCTACAGGGATCCGGCCAGCCCCAGCATTTT. It is translated as CASSLQGSGQPQHF.

The rearrangement joins TRBV7-3 to TRBJ1-2, with 9 bases that match TRBD1. The CDR3 loop spans 17 amino acids. Germline V lookup: CDR1 SGHTA, CDR2 FQGTGA. V lost 3 bases, J lost 4 bases, and 12 bases stayed unmatched. The CDR3 loop is CASSFPLTGGAGYGYTF. The CDR3 nucleotides read TGTGCCAGCAGCTTCCCTCTTACAGGGGGCGCGGGCTATGGCTACACCTTC. Together with reference TRBV7-3 and TRBJ1-2, the CDR3 gives the full variable domain: GAGVSQTPSNKVTEKGKYVELRCDPISGHTALYWYRQSLGQGPEFLIYFQGTGAADDSGLPNDRFFAVRPEGSVSTLKIQRTERGDSAVYLCASSFPLTGGAGYGYTFGSGTRLTVV.

The CDR3 DNA follows: TGCGCCAGCACCCCAACAGGGAACACTGAAGCTTTCTTT. Its translation is CASTPTGNTEAFF. This sequence joins TRBV23-1 and TRBJ1-1; perhaps TRBD1 as D (5 bases). TRBV23-1 is an ORF, and what it does is uncertain. CDR3 size: 13 residues. Trimming removed 7 bases from V and 1 base from J, with 10 bases in between.

This chain uses TRBV28 with TRBJ2-7; perhaps TRBD1 as D (6 bases). The CDR3 extends over 14 amino acids. Germline CDR1 reads MDHEN; CDR2 reads SYDVKM. V was shortened by 3 bases and J by 1 base, with 10 bases between the two germline ends. CDR3 loop: CASSLERGSYEQYF. CDR3 sequence (DNA): TGTGCCAGCAGTTTGGAGAGGGGGTCCTACGAGCAGTACTTC.

The V call is TRBV5-6, the J call TRBJ1-1; 10 bases agree with TRBD1. The CDR3 is 15 amino acids. Germline lookup yields CDR1 SGHDT and CDR2 YYEEEE. J was trimmed by 5 bases and V by 5 bases; bases with no gene match: 9. This chain's CDR3 is CASRKDRGYLTEAFF. Written as DNA, the CDR3 is TGTGCCAGCAGAAAGGACAGGGGGTATTTGACTGAAGCTTTCTTT.

The gene calls are TRBV12-3 or TRBV12-4 and TRBJ1-1; 8 bases map to TRBD1. The CDR3 is 13 residues long. V lost 5 bases to trimming and J lost 5 bases; unmatched junction nucleotides: 4. The CDR3 coding sequence is TGTGCCAGCAGTCACAGGGGGGGGACTGAAGCTTTCTTT. It is translated as CASSHRGGTEAFF.

J is TRBJ2-5 and V is TRBV18, with D unclear. CDR1 and CDR2 from the germline V gene are KGHSH and LQKENI. CDR3 length: 13 residues. Trimming took off 6 bases at V and 2 bases at J, with 10 bases between the two ends. The CDR3 coding sequence is TGTGCCAGCTCTCCTGGAGCTCAAGAGACCCAGTACTTC. Translating gives CASSPGAQETQYF.

J is TRBJ2-1 and V is TRBV4-1; D not resolved. The V gene's germline CDR1 is MGHRA and CDR2 YSYEKL. Trimming removed 0 bases from V and 3 bases from J, with 9 bases in between. The CDR3 contains 15 residues. CDR3 sequence (DNA): TGCGCCAGCAGCCAAGATGGAACAGACTACAATGAGCAGTTCTTC. Protein sequence: CASSQDGTDYNEQFF.

V is TRBV7-2 and J is TRBJ1-5; 9 bases agree with TRBD1. CDR3 length: 15 amino acids. Trimming cost V 5 bases and J 6 bases; bases outside gene matches: 8. In germline, CDR1 is SGHTA, CDR2 FQGNSA. The CDR3 DNA sequence: TGTGCCAGCAGCCCCGTGGGACAGGGAGGTCAGCCCCAGCATTTT. It yields the protein CASSPVGQGGQPQHF.

The chain carries TRBV7-3 and TRBJ2-2; 8 bases are a match to TRBD1. From germline, CDR1 is SGHTA and CDR2 FQGTGA. V lost 4 bases, J lost 7 bases, and 5 bases stayed unmatched. The CDR3 totals 14 residues. CDR3 sequence: CASSSTGADGELFF. The DNA for the CDR3 is TGTGCCAGCAGCTCGACAGGGGCGGACGGGGAGCTGTTTTTT.

The V and J genes are TRBV5-6 and TRBJ2-7, with a weak D call TRBD1 (5 bases). V was trimmed by 1 base and J by 0 bases, leaving 8 bases between them. The CDR3 has 14 residues. In germline, CDR1 is SGHDT, CDR2 YYEEEE. CDR3 in amino acids: CASSLFDSSYEQYF. The CDR3 DNA reads as TGTGCCAGCAGCTTGTTTGACAGCTCCTACGAGCAGTACTTC.